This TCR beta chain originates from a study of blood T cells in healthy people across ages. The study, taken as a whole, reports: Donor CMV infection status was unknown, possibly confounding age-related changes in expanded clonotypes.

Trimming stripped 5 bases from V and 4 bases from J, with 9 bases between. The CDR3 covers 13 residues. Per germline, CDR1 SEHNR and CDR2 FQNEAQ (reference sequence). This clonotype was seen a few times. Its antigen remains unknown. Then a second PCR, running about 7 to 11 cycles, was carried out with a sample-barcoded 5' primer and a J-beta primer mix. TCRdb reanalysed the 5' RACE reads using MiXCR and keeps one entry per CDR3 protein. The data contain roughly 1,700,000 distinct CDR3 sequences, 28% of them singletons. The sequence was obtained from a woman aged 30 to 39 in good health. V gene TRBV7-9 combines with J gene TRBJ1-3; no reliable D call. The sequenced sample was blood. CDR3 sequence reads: CASSPVGGNTIYF. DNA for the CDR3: TGTGCCAGCAGCCCCGTCGGGGGAAACACCATATATTTT.